This T cell receptor (beta chain) is from a study of response to subunit inactivated influenza vaccine. Whole-study findings and limits: It was the authors' suggestion that each seasonal influenza vaccination recruits few new T cells.

TCRdb reanalysed the RT-PCR reads using MiXCR and keeps one entry per CDR3 protein. The sample has about 700,000 distinct CDR3 sequences, around 14% seen once. Germline CDR1 SGHKS, CDR2 YYEKEE (reference sequence). V was shortened by 3 bases and J by 7 bases, with 11 bases between the two germline ends. This CDR3 has 12 residues. This clonotype has only a few counts. Its antigen is unidentified. This chain joins TRBV5-5 and TRBJ2-7; D is unresolved. This sample comprised PBMCs from blood, obtained 14 to 15 days before vaccination. This TCR derives from a man in his fifties or sixties who received an inactivated influenza vaccine. DNA for the CDR3: TGTGCCAGCAGCTCACTGGGCTGGGAGCAGTACTTC. Encoded protein: CASSSLGWEQYF. The entire variable domain, with the rest obtained from reference TRBV5-5 and TRBJ2-7, is as follows: DAGVTQSPTHLIKTRGQQVTLRCSPISGHKSVSWYQQVLGQGPQFIFQYYEKEERGRGNFPDRFSARQFPNYSSELNVNALLLGDSALYLCASSSLGWEQYFGPGTRLTVT.